This T cell receptor beta chain came from a study of molecular identifiers for immune sequencing clone quantification. TCRdb reprocessed the PCR reads via MiXCR and lists one record per CDR3 protein. The sample consists of some 100,000 distinct CDR3 sequences, 36% of them appearing once. Only one count was recorded for this clonotype. Antigen unknown. Being one base from a much bigger clone, this may be a read error. The CDR3 is 17 residues long. The germline gives CDR1 SGHRS, CDR2 YFSETQ. Study observations and caveats: Clones exceeding 20 RNA copies carried over 98% of effector molecules but under 1% of naive-cell molecules.

This rearrangement joins TRBV5-1 to TRBJ2-3; 8 bases are a match to TRBD1. The source material was naive CD8+ T cells from blood, with Jurkat cell RNA spiked in. Subset noted: FACS-sorted CD8+CD4-CCR7+CD45RA+ naive T cells. The receptor was derived from a human donor in good health. Some libraries in this study had Jurkat cell RNA spiked in. The CDR3 DNA reads as TGCGCCAGCAGCTTGGCGGGACAGGACCTCAACACAGATACGCAGAATTTT. It yields the protein CASSLAGQDLNTDTQNF.